A selection of T cell receptor beta chains follows, all from one sample in a study of molecular identifiers for immune sequencing clone quantification. A single record per CDR3 protein comes from TCRdb applying MiXCR to the PCR reads. The sample has more than 450,000 distinct CDR3 sequences; about 25% are singletons. The sample consisted of naive CD8+ T cells from blood, with Jurkat cell RNA spiked in. These receptors originate from a human donor in good health. Some libraries in this study had Jurkat cell RNA spiked in. Each CDR3 is given with its conserved first and last residue. The D gene is left open where the match is weak. Clone size is shown for a subset of rows, as once, few, many or a class of expanded clone.

j_call | v_call | d_call | clone_size | cdr3_aa | cdr3_nt
TRBJ1-2 | TRBV4-1 | . | many | CASSQFRANYGYTF | TGCGCCAGCAGCCAATTCAGGGCCAACTATGGCTACACCTTC
TRBJ2-7 | TRBV2 | . | . | CASSELQGSYF | TGTGCCAGCAGTGAACTTCAGGGGAGTTACTTC
TRBJ2-3 | TRBV4-3 | . | many | CASSQDTAGPDTQYF | TGCGCCAGCAGCCAAGATACTGCTGGGCCAGATACGCAGTATTTT
TRBJ1-1 | TRBV2 | . | many | CASGPQGTTEAFF | TGTGCCAGCGGACCACAGGGAACCACTGAAGCTTTCTTT
TRBJ2-7 | TRBV27 | . | . | CASSFQGQEQYF | TGTGCCAGCAGTTTTCAGGGCCAGGAGCAGTACTTC
TRBJ1-2 | TRBV19 | TRBD1 | few | CASGQDGPRYGYTF | TGTGCCAGTGGACAGGACGGTCCTCGCTATGGCTACACCTTC
TRBJ2-3 | TRBV28 | . | once | CASSWASDIADTQYF | TGTGCCAGCAGTTGGGCTAGCGATATTGCAGATACGCAGTATTTT
TRBJ2-1 | TRBV7-2 | . | . | CASSLGPGDYNEQFF | TGTGCCAGCAGCTTAGGCCCAGGGGATTACAATGAGCAGTTCTTC
TRBJ2-3 | TRBV27 | TRBD2 | many | CASRLGLAVTDTQYF | TGTGCCAGCAGACTCGGACTAGCTGTCACAGATACGCAGTATTTT
TRBJ2-1 | TRBV13 | TRBD2 | few | CASSIGLAAEQFF | TGTGCCAGCAGCATCGGACTAGCCGCTGAGCAGTTCTTC
TRBJ2-2 | TRBV5-1 | . | few | CASSQIGELFF | TGCGCCAGCAGCCAAATAGGGGAGCTGTTTTTT
TRBJ2-3 | TRBV27 | . | few | CASRSLAGSGSTDTQYF | TGTGCCAGCAGGTCCCTCGCTGGGAGCGGAAGCACAGATACGCAGTATTTT
TRBJ1-1 | TRBV2 | TRBD1 | . | CANGQGIGTEAFF | TGTGCCAACGGACAGGGGATTGGCACTGAAGCTTTCTTT
TRBJ2-6 | TRBV5-1 | . | . | CASRRGNSGANVLTF | TGCGCCAGCAGACGAGGAAACTCTGGGGCCAACGTCCTGACTTTC
TRBJ2-7 | TRBV27 | . | few | CASRHQIAYEQYF | TGTGCCAGCCGCCACCAGATCGCCTACGAGCAGTACTTC
TRBJ1-6 | TRBV7-3 | . | . | CASSLYPGGSNSPLHF | TGTGCCAGCAGCTTATACCCTGGGGGGAGTAATTCACCCCTCCACTTT
TRBJ2-1 | TRBV19 | . | . | CASSIGFREQFF | TGTGCCAGTAGTATCGGATTCCGGGAGCAGTTCTTC
TRBJ1-5 | TRBV27 | . | . | CASSINRVQPQHF | TGTGCCAGCAGTATAAACAGGGTTCAGCCCCAGCATTTT
TRBJ1-5 | TRBV7-2 | . | many | CASSSVPGWGQPQHF | TGTGCCAGCAGCTCAGTCCCAGGGTGGGGTCAGCCCCAGCATTTT
TRBJ2-5 | TRBV2 | . | . | CASRTNAQEPQYF | TGTGCCAGCAGGACTAACGCCCAAGAGCCCCAGTACTTC
TRBJ1-1 | TRBV20-1 | TRBD1 | . | CSARGPQGADTEAFF | TGCAGTGCTAGAGGTCCACAGGGGGCTGACACTGAAGCTTTCTTT
TRBJ1-1 | TRBV7-8 | . | few | CASSFGSETFF | TGTGCCAGCAGCTTCGGTTCCGAAACTTTCTTT
TRBJ2-7 | TRBV9 | . | few | CASSVELQGGEQYF | TGTGCCAGCAGCGTAGAATTACAGGGAGGCGAGCAGTACTTC
TRBJ1-5 | TRBV11-2 | . | once | CASSLMGPILYSNQPQHF | TGTGCCAGCAGCTTAATGGGGCCGATACTCTATAGCAATCAGCCCCAGCATTTT
TRBJ1-1 | TRBV20-1 | TRBD1 | many | CSARVTGGIAEAFF | TGCAGTGCTAGAGTAACAGGGGGTATAGCTGAAGCTTTCTTT
TRBJ2-1 | TRBV30 | . | many | CAWSVLLGDEQFF | TGTGCCTGGAGTGTACTGTTGGGGGATGAGCAGTTCTTC
TRBJ1-4 | TRBV7-4 | . | . | CASTPVLFF | TGTGCCAGCACCCCGGTACTGTTTTTT
TRBJ2-4 | TRBV27 | . | . | CAAALVAKNIQYF | TGTGCCGCCGCCCTTGTAGCCAAAAACATTCAGTACTTC
TRBJ1-5 | TRBV4-3 | . | . | CASSPPLGGLLSNQPQHF | TGCGCCAGCAGCCCCCCCCTGGGAGGACTACTGAGCAATCAGCCCCAGCACTTT
TRBJ2-1 | TRBV27 | TRBD2 | . | CASSWRGGSYNGQFF | TGTGCCAGCAGTTGGCGGGGGGGGTCCTACAATGGGCAGTTCTTC
TRBJ1-1 | TRBV4-1 | . | few | CASSQDTGDTEAFF | TGCGCCAGCAGCCAAGATACCGGGGACACTGAAGCTTTCTTT
TRBJ2-3 | TRBV14 | . | many | CASSQRNSADTQYF | TGTGCCAGCAGCCAAAGGAACTCGGCAGATACGCAGTATTTT
TRBJ2-3 | TRBV12-3/TRBV12-4 | . | many | CASTPLRSRSTDTQYF | TGTGCCAGCACCCCGTTACGCAGCCGTTCCACAGATACGCAGTATTTT
TRBJ1-1 | TRBV7-9 | . | few | CARDSSMNTEAFF | TGTGCCAGAGACAGCTCGATGAACACTGAAGCTTTCTTT
TRBJ2-3 | TRBV7-9 | TRBD1 | . | CTSSYRGTDTQYF | TGTACCAGCAGCTACAGGGGGACAGATACGCAGTATTTT
TRBJ1-6 | TRBV20-1 | TRBD1 | few | CSARSPGQGPGRGSPLHF | TGCAGTGCTAGATCGCCGGGACAGGGACCCGGTAGGGGATCACCCCTCCACTTT
TRBJ2-7 | TRBV4-3 | TRBD1 | . | CAGSQVGGQGRREQYF | TGCGCCGGCAGCCAAGTAGGGGGACAGGGGCGAAGGGAGCAGTACTTC
TRBJ2-7 | TRBV5-5 | . | few | CASSKPPSGSYEQYF | TGTGCCAGCAGCAAGCCCCCGTCGGGGAGCTACGAGCAGTACTTC
TRBJ2-3 | TRBV9 | . | many | CASTPITTDTQYF | TGTGCCAGCACTCCGATTACCACAGATACGCAGTATTTT
TRBJ1-1 | TRBV30 | . | . | CAWQWAWGDTEAFF | TGTGCCTGGCAATGGGCCTGGGGCGACACTGAAGCTTTCTTT
TRBJ2-5 | TRBV27 | . | . | CASSRGLNQETQYF | TGTGCCAGCAGCCGAGGACTGAATCAAGAGACCCAGTACTTC
TRBJ1-4 | TRBV7-9 | . | . | CASSARKGTSSNEKLFF | TGTGCCAGCAGCGCAAGGAAGGGCACCAGTAGTAATGAAAAACTGTTTTTT
TRBJ2-7 | TRBV4-1 | TRBD1 | . | CASRPDSGTASYAQYF | TGCGCCAGCCGCCCAGATTCGGGGACAGCTTCCTACGCGCAGTACTTC
TRBJ1-1 | TRBV6-6 | TRBD1 | few | CASSYLQGGTEAFF | TGTGCCAGCAGTTACCTACAGGGGGGTACTGAAGCTTTCTTT
TRBJ2-1 | TRBV27 | . | few | CASSLSSGDLYNEQFF | TGTGCCAGCAGTTTATCGTCGGGGGACCTATACAATGAGCAGTTCTTC
TRBJ2-3 | TRBV18 | . | many | CASSPPITDTQYF | TGTGCCAGCTCACCACCGATAACAGATACGCAGTATTTT
TRBJ1-2 | TRBV7-8 | TRBD1 | many | CASSPGQGLNYGYTF | TGTGCCAGCAGCCCAGGACAGGGATTAAACTATGGCTACACCTTC
TRBJ1-1 | TRBV7-9 | . | few | CASRTEYGNTEAFF | TGTGCCAGCAGAACAGAATACGGGAACACTGAAGCTTTCTTT
TRBJ2-5 | TRBV14 | TRBD2 | . | CASSQTQLAGIQETQYF | TGTGCCAGCAGCCAAACCCAACTAGCGGGGATCCAAGAGACCCAGTACTTC
TRBJ2-1 | TRBV19 | . | few | CASSPDSQSSYNEQFF | TGTGCCAGTAGTCCGGACAGTCAAAGCTCCTACAATGAGCAGTTCTTC
TRBJ2-1 | TRBV28 | . | . | CASSIAESSYNEQFF | TGTGCCAGCAGCATAGCGGAGAGCTCCTACAATGAGCAGTTCTTC